What follows are 10 T cell receptor beta chains derived from one specimen sequenced in a study of response to subunit inactivated influenza vaccine. TCRdb reanalysed the RT-PCR reads using MiXCR and keeps one entry per CDR3 protein. Among hundreds of thousands of distinct CDR3 sequences listed, less than 8% were seen once. The sequenced sample was PBMCs from blood, obtained about 24 months after vaccination. These receptor sequences come from a man between 50 and 75 years old who received an inactivated influenza vaccine.

This clonotype was counted ten times or more. The genes are TRBV6-5 and TRBJ2-1; TRBD2 matches 11 bases. V lost 5 bases, J lost 7 bases, and 10 bases stayed unmatched. Germline V gives CDR1 MNHEY, CDR2 SVGAGI. This CDR3 is built from 16 residues. The CDR3 region is CASSPFSGRAQNEQFF. CDR3 sequence (DNA): TGTGCCAGCAGTCCTTTTAGCGGGAGGGCCCAGAATGAGCAGTTCTTC.

The V gene is TRBV5-4, the J gene TRBJ2-3; tentatively, D is TRBD1 or TRBD2 (5 bases each). Trimming stripped 3 bases from V and 4 bases from J, with 15 bases between. The CDR3 has 15 residues. Germline CDR1 reads SGHNT; CDR2 reads YYREEE (reference sequence). CDR3 loop: CASSSAGTPADTQYF. Written as DNA, the CDR3 is TGTGCCAGCAGCTCTGCCGGGACCCCGGCAGATACGCAGTATTTT.

The gene calls are TRBV4-1 and TRBJ2-1; D is possibly TRBD2 (6 bases). The CDR3 sequence is 15 residues long. Trimming left V 1 base short and J 7 bases short, with 14 bases between. Germline CDR1 and CDR2: MGHRA and YSYEKL. The CDR3 protein is CASSQGAGLQNEQFF. The CDR3 DNA sequence: TGCGCCAGCAGCCAAGGTGCGGGACTCCAGAATGAGCAGTTCTTC.

The chain employs TRBV20-1 and TRBJ1-2; TRBD1 is a possible D gene (5 bases). V lost 0 bases and J lost 2, with 13 bases in between. Germline lookup yields CDR1 DFQATT and CDR2 SNEGSKA (reference sequence). This CDR3 is 15 amino acids long. CDR3 sequence: CSAREPAQGNYGYTF. CDR3 in DNA: TGCAGTGCTAGAGAACCAGCGCAGGGCAACTATGGCTACACCTTC.

The chain recombines TRBV11-2 with TRBJ2-3; 12 bases map to TRBD2. CDR3 length equals 16 residues. The germline CDR1 and CDR2 sequences are SGHAT and FQNNGV. Trimming cost V 6 bases and J 2 bases; bases outside gene matches: 6. Here the CDR3 DNA reads TGTGCCAGCAGTTTCGGACTAGCGGGAAACACAGATACGCAGTATTTT. Translation: CASSFGLAGNTDTQYF.

In its sample, this clonotype was seen a few times. V gene TRBV20-1 combines with J gene TRBJ2-5; no definite D call. The V end was cut by 2 bases, the J end by 0 bases, with 10 bases between. This CDR3 is built from 14 residues. From germline, CDR1 is DFQATT and CDR2 SNEGSKA (reference sequence). CDR3 bases: TGCAGTGCTAGAAGAGCTAGGGACCAAGAGACCCAGTACTTC. This sequence encodes CSARRARDQETQYF.

This clonotype was seen ten or more times. The chain links TRBV11-3 to TRBJ2-1; D is uncertain. V lost 1 base and J 7 bases, leaving 14 bases between the germline ends. CDR3 length: 15 amino acids. The germline V gene encodes CDR1 SGHNT and CDR2 YENEEA. The CDR3 is CASSLGGSFGNEQFF. CDR3 DNA: TGTGCCAGCAGCTTAGGGGGATCCTTTGGGAATGAGCAGTTCTTC. The full variable domain, rest sourced from reference TRBV11-3 and TRBJ2-1, is EAGVVQSPRYKIIEKKQPVAFWCNPISGHNTLYWYLQNLGQGPELLIRYENEEAVDDSQLPKDRFSAERLKGVDSTLKIQPAELGDSAVYLCASSLGGSFGNEQFFGPGTRLTVL.

Many counts were recorded for this clonotype. This sequence joins TRBV3-1 and TRBJ1-6; 7 positions match TRBD1. Germline V lookup: CDR1 LGHDT, CDR2 YNNKEL (reference sequence). The CDR3 totals 12 residues. V trimming: 4 bases; J trimming: 9 bases; junction bases outside the gene matches: 0. Here the CDR3 DNA reads TGTGCCAGCAGCCGACAGGGTTCACCCCTCCACTTT. Translating it yields CASSRQGSPLHF.

The rearrangement uses TRBV4-1 and TRBJ1-1; 10 bases line up with TRBD1. V lost 6 bases and J lost 0; bases outside the gene matches: 7. This CDR3 is 16 amino acids long. CDR1 and CDR2 (germline): MGHRA, YSYEKL. The CDR3 sequence is CASRRWDRGLNTEAFF. CDR3 coding DNA: TGCGCCAGCAGACGCTGGGACAGGGGATTGAACACTGAAGCTTTCTTT.

The table lists this clonotype with a few counts. The rearrangement joins TRBV29-1 to TRBJ2-1, with no clear D. The germline V and J ends were trimmed by 6 bases and 10 bases, with 16 bases remaining between them. The germline V gene has CDR1 SQVTM and CDR2 ANQGSEA. The CDR3 is 12 residues long. The chain's CDR3 is CSVTLTAGEQFF. Written as DNA, the CDR3 is TGCAGCGTAACCCTGACGGCCGGGGAGCAGTTCTTC.